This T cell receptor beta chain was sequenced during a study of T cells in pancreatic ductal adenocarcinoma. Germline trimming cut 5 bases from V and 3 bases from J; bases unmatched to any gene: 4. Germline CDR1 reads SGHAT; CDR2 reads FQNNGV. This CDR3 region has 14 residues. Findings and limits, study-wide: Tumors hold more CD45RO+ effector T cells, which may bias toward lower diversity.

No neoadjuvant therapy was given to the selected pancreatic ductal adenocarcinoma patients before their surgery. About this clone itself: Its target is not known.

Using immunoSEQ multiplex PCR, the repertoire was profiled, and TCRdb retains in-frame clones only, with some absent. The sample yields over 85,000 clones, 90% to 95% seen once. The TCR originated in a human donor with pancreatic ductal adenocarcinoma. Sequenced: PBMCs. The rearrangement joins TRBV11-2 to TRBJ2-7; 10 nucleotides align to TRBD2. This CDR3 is CASSATSGIYEQYF. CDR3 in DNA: TGTGCCAGCAGCGCAACTAGCGGGATCTACGAGCAGTACTTC.